These 13 T cell receptor beta chains were sequenced from one sample in a study of cytomegalovirus exposure and HLA in healthy donors. Some clones are missing from TCRdb's copy, which holds only in-frame ones; the method was immunoSEQ multiplex PCR. The table shows some 320,000 clones, with about nine tenths occurring only once. Specimen: PBMCs. The receptors come from a woman between 25 and 40 years old in good health and CMV-seropositive.

This clone occurred once. V gene TRBV6-1 combines with J gene TRBJ1-1; 8 nucleotides align to TRBD1. Losses at the gene ends were 3 bases for V and 4 bases for J; bases not matched to a gene: 4. The length of the CDR3 is 14 residues. The germline CDR1 and CDR2 sequences are MNHNS and SASEGT. CDR3 sequence (DNA): TGTGCCAGCAGTGACCAGGACAGGGCCACTGAAGCTTTCTTT. It encodes CASSDQDRATEAFF.

CDR3 loop: CASSLPLAGEVGGSYEQYF. CDR3 bases: TGTGCCAGCAGCCTACCCCTAGCGGGGGAAGTCGGGGGCTCCTACGAGCAGTACTTC. The chain joins TRBV9 to TRBJ2-7, with 10 bases matching TRBD2. CDR1 is SGDLS, CDR2 YYNGEE, per germline. V lost 4 bases and J lost 0; bases outside the gene matches: 16. There are 19 residues in the CDR3.

V usage is TRBV5-1 and J usage is TRBJ2-7, with D hard to call. Trimming pared 0 bases from V and 3 bases from J, leaving 7 bases between. CDR1 and CDR2 from the germline V gene are SGHRS and YFSETQ. The CDR3 spans 13 residues. CDR3 in amino acids: CASSLGGGYEQYF. CDR3 sequence (DNA): TGCGCCAGCAGCTTGGGGGGTGGCTACGAGCAGTACTTC.

The genes are TRBV7-6 and TRBJ2-1, with 13 bases identical to TRBD2. V shed 5 bases and J 4 bases; nucleotides not matched to a gene: 2. Per the germline V gene, CDR1 is SGHVS and CDR2 is FNYEAQ. This CDR3 has 15 amino acids. The CDR3 DNA reads TGTGCCAGCAGCGAGGGACTAGCGGGATACAATGAGCAGTTCTTC. This encodes CASSEGLAGYNEQFF. The entire variable domain, with the rest obtained from reference TRBV7-6 and TRBJ2-1, is as follows: GAGVSQSPRYKVTKRGQDVALRCDPISGHVSLYWYRQALGQGPEFLTYFNYEAQQDKSGLPNDRFSAERPEGSISTLTIQRTEQRDSAMYRCASSEGLAGYNEQFFGPGTRLTVL.

This clone was detected only a few times. This chain uses TRBV20-1 with TRBJ2-3; unclear D gene. Trimming took 1 base from V and 1 from J, leaving 0 bases between them. The CDR3 extends over 11 amino acids. CDR1 DFQATT and CDR2 SNEGSKA come from the germline V gene (reference sequence). The CDR3 DNA reads TGCAGTGCTAGAGGCACAGATACGCAGTATTTT. This encodes CSARGTDTQYF.

V and J are TRBV21-1 and TRBJ2-4; the table calls TRBD1, which could not be checked here. TRBV21-1 is a documented pseudogene. The length of the CDR3 is 19 residues. The chain's CDR3 is CASSKAKQGGLLAKNIQYF. CDR3 bases: TGTGCCAGCAGCAAAGCTAAACAGGGGGGCCTACTAGCCAAAAACATTCAGTACTTC.

V and J are TRBV27 and TRBJ1-2, with 7 nucleotides matching TRBD1. V dropped 6 bases and J dropped 4; count of bases not matched to a gene: 8. Per the germline V gene, CDR1 is MNHEY and CDR2 is SMNVEV (reference sequence). This CDR3 contains 14 residues. CDR3 nucleotide sequence: TGTGCCAGCAGGCCGACAGGGCCGGTCTATGGCTACACCTTC. This translates into CASRPTGPVYGYTF.

The chain carries TRBV6-6 and TRBJ2-7, with 9 bases identical to TRBD1. CDR1 MNHNY and CDR2 SVGAGI come from the germline V gene (reference sequence). The CDR3 has 14 residues. V gave up 6 bases and J gave up 6 bases; unmatched junction bases: 9. CDR3 DNA sequence: TGTGCCAGCAGCCCTGGACAGGGGAAAAGCGAGCAGTACTTC. Encoded protein: CASSPGQGKSEQYF.

This clone was counted a few times. V and J are TRBV7-8 and TRBJ2-2; D unresolved. With 5 bases removed from V and 1 base from J, the gap between germline ends came to 11 bases. The CDR3 is 15 amino acids. CDR1 is SGHVS, CDR2 FQNEAQ, per germline. CDR3 loop: CASSRIAKNTGELFF. In DNA form, the CDR3 reads TGTGCCAGCAGCCGCATAGCCAAGAACACCGGGGAGCTGTTTTTT. Supplemented by reference TRBV7-8 and TRBJ2-2, the full variable domain reads GAGVSQSPRYKVAKRGQDVALRCDPISGHVSLFWYQQALGQGPEFLTYFQNEAQLDKSGLPSDRFFAERPEGSVSTLKIQRTQQEDSAVYLCASSRIAKNTGELFFGEGSRLTVL.

This chain joins TRBV7-8 and TRBJ2-1, with a possible D match to TRBD1 (6 bases). V was trimmed by 2 bases and J by 5 bases, leaving 19 bases between them. In germline, CDR1 is SGHVS, CDR2 FQNEAQ. The CDR3 consists of 17 residues. This CDR3 is CASSLLENDRYNNEQFF. DNA for the CDR3: TGTGCCAGCAGCTTATTAGAAAACGACAGGTATAACAATGAGCAGTTCTTC.

DNA for the CDR3: TGTGCCAGCTCACCACGGGACGGGATAAATAATTCACCCCTCCACTTT. Its protein is CASSPRDGINNSPLHF. This sequence joins TRBV18 and TRBJ1-6, with D possibly matching TRBD1 (5 bases). This CDR3 has 16 amino acids. Trimming stripped 1 base from V and 5 bases from J, with 12 bases between. Germline V lookup: CDR1 KGHSH, CDR2 LQKENI.

The chain uses TRBV4-1 and TRBJ1-2, with TRBD1 matching 12 bases. The CDR3 spans 18 residues. V shed 5 bases and J 8 bases; nucleotides not matched to a gene: 18. Per germline, CDR1 MGHRA and CDR2 YSYEKL. This CDR3 is CASSDMALRGQGARGYTF. The CDR3 coding sequence is TGCGCCAGCAGCGATATGGCTCTAAGGGGACAGGGGGCGCGAGGCTACACCTTC.

The genes are TRBV4-3 and TRBJ1-6; D is unclear. V lost 2 bases and J lost 8, with 10 bases in between. In germline, CDR1 is LGHNA, CDR2 YSLEER. The CDR3 length is 14 residues. The CDR3 loop reads CASSQSPYDSPLHF. In DNA, the CDR3 is TGCGCCAGCAGCCAAAGCCCCTACGATTCACCCCTCCACTTT.